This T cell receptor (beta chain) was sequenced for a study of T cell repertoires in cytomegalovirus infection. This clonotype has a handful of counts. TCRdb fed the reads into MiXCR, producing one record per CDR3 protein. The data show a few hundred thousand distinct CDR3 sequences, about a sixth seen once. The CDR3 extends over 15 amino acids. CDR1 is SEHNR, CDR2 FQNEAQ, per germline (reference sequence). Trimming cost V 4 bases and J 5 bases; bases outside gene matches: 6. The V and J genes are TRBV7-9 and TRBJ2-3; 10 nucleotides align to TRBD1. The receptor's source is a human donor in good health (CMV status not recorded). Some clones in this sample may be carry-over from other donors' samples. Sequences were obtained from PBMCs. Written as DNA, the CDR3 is TGTGCCAGCAGCTCTTCCGGGACAGGGGTAGATACGCAGTATTTT. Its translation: CASSSSGTGVDTQYF.